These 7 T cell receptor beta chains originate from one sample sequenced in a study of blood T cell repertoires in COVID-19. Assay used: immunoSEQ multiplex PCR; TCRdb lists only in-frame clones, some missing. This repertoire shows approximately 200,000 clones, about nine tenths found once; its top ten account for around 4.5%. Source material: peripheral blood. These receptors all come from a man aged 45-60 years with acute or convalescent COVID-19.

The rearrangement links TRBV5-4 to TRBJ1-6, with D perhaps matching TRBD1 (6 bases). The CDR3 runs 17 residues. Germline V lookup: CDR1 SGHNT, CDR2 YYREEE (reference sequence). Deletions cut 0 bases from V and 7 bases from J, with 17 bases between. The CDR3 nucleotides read TGTGCCAGCAGCTTGGGCCTTCAGGGGCGGGCGAATTCACCCCTCCACTTT. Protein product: CASSLGLQGRANSPLHF.

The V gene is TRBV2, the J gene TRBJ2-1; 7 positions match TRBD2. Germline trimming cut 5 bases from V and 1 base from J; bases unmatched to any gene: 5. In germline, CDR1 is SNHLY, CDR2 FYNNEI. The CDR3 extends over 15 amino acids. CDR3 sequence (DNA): TGTGCCAGCAGTTTCTGGGGGGGGTCCTACAATGAGCAGTTCTTC. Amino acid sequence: CASSFWGGSYNEQFF.

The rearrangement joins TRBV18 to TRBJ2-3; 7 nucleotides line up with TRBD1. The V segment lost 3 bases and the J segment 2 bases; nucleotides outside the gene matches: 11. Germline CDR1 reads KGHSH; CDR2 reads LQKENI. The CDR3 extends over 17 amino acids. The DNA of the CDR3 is TGTGCCAGCTCACCGCTTATGAGACAGGGCGCCACAGATACGCAGTATTTT. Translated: CASSPLMRQGATDTQYF.

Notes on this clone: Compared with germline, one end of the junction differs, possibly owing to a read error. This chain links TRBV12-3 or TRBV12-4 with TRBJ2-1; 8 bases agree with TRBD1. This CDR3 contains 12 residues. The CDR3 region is CASSFTGTGSLF. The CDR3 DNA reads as TGTGCCAGCAGTTTTACGGGGACAGGCTCCCTCTTC.

The CDR3 DNA follows: TGTGCCAGCAGTCCGACAGGGATGGAGCGTGCCTATGGCTACACCTTC. Residues: CASSPTGMERAYGYTF. The J gene is TRBJ1-2, the V gene TRBV6-6, with 7 bases identical to TRBD1. The CDR3 consists of 16 residues. Per germline, CDR1 MNHNY and CDR2 SVGAGI (reference sequence). Unmatched junction bases numbered 13, after V lost 5 bases and J lost 4 bases.

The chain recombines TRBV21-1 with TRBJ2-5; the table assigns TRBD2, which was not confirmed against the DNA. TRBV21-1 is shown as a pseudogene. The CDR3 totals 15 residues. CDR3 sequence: CASSKALPGKETQYF. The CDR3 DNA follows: TGTGCCAGCAGCAAAGCGCTTCCCGGGAAAGAGACCCAGTACTTC.

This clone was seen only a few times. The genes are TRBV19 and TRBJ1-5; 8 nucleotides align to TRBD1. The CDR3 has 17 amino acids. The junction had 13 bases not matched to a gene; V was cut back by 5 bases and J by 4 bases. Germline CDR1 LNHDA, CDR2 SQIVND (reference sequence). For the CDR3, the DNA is TGTGCCAGTAGTCTCACCCCCGGGACAGGTATTAATCAGCCCCAGCATTTT. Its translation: CASSLTPGTGINQPQHF. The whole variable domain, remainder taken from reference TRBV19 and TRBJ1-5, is DGGITQSPKYLFRKEGQNVTLSCEQNLNHDAMYWYRQDPGQGLRLIYYSQIVNDFQKGDIAEGYSVSREKKESFPLTVTSAQKNPTAFYLCASSLTPGTGINQPQHFGDGTRLSIL.